This T cell receptor (beta chain) came from a study of blood T cell repertoires in COVID-19. Study-wide background: Samples came from the United States, Italy and Spain, spanning acute and convalescent COVID-19. In each case, the material was cDNA or gDNA derived from T cells, B-cell-depleted T cells, or PBMCs.

While infection was still active, Seattle patients were enrolled and then followed longitudinally. In the authors' methods: Estimated nucleated cell counts came from reference gene primer amplification. Assay used: immunoSEQ multiplex PCR; TCRdb lists only in-frame clones, some missing. That table supplies the V and J calls and clone size; D and trimming were determined from the DNA. The sample has some 200,000 clones; about 85% are singletons. Source material: peripheral blood. The sequence was obtained from a man between 60 and 70 years old with COVID-19, enrolled during active disease.

The CDR3 loop is CASRGQGQTAEAFF. In DNA form, the CDR3 reads TGTGCCAGCAGGGGACAGGGTCAGACGGCCGAAGCTTTCTTT. V usage is TRBV2 and J usage is TRBJ1-1; 9 positions agree with TRBD1. V gave up 6 bases and J gave up 8 bases; unmatched junction bases: 10. Per germline, CDR1 SNHLY and CDR2 FYNNEI. CDR3 length equals 14 residues. Using reference TRBV2 and TRBJ1-1 for the parts outside the CDR3, the full variable domain is EPEVTQTPSHQVTQMGQEVILRCVPISNHLYFYWYRQILGQKVEFLVSFYNNEISEKSEIFDDQFSVERPDGSNFTLKIRSTKLEDSAMYFCASRGQGQTAEAFFGQGTRLTVV.